In its sample, the clone carrying this T cell receptor beta chain ranks as medium-sized (0.01 to 0.1%). The data belong to a study of circulating CD8 cells and anti-PD-1 response in melanoma. The QIAseq Immune Repertoire TCR panel built the libraries from around 15 ng of total RNA. TCRdb re-derived calls from the reads in MiXCR, one entry per CDR3 protein. The table shows roughly 1,100 distinct CDR3 sequences, with 9.5% to 12% occurring only once. Sorting of live CD3+CD8+TCRalphabeta+ cells by PD-1 and/or TIGIT gave four subsets. This sequence originates from a human donor with melanoma. The sequencing here drew on CD8+ T cells from PBMCs, taken at baseline or after one month of anti-PD-1 therapy (not recorded which).

In DNA, the CDR3 is TGTGCCAGCAGTTTATTAGGGACAGACTCCTACGAGCAGTACTTC. This sequence encodes CASSLLGTDSYEQYF. V is TRBV27 and J is TRBJ2-7; 7 bases line up with TRBD1. Looked up from germline, CDR1 is MNHEY and CDR2 is SMNVEV (reference sequence). CDR3 length: 15 amino acids. The junction had 3 bases not matched to a gene; V was cut back by 1 base and J by 0 bases.